This T cell receptor beta chain was identified during a study of control samples from healthy donors and cancer patients. V lost 5 bases and J lost 4, with 8 bases in between. The CDR3 runs to 12 residues. Germline V CDR1 and CDR2: MDHEN, SYDVKM. The method was immunoSEQ multiplex PCR; TCRdb's version includes in-frame clones alone and lacks a portion of them. The table has tens of thousands of clones, 84% seen once. The chain combines TRBV28 with TRBJ1-2; D gene unclear. The TCR sequence derives from a man aged 45-60 years in good health. The sample consisted of blood. CDR3 nucleotide sequence: TGTGCCAGCAGTCACGACTCCTATGGCTACACCTTC. Its protein product is CASSHDSYGYTF.